The 16 T cell receptor beta chains in this list originate from one sample, sequenced in a study of Graves' ophthalmopathy and Graves' hyperthyroidism. Amplification of the TCR beta CDR3 regions used RNA transcripts (as template). RT-PCR in the first round used HTBI primers; a second-round multiplex PCR followed. One entry per CDR3 protein results from TCRdb running MiXCR on the multiplex PCR reads. The sample contains 350,000 to 400,000 distinct CDR3 sequences, about 18% of which appear only once. Specimen: peripheral blood. These receptors all come from a woman younger than 30 with Graves' ophthalmopathy.

This clonotype has ten or more counts. CDR3 in amino acids: CASSPDRVTVGELFF. Here the CDR3 DNA reads TGTGCCAGCAGCCCCGACAGGGTGACGGTCGGGGAGCTGTTTTTT. The chain uses TRBV6-2 or TRBV6-3 and TRBJ2-2; 7 bases map to TRBD1. Germline assignment: CDR1 MNHEY and CDR2 SVGEGT. Trimming removed 6 bases from V and 7 bases from J; junction bases left unmatched: 11. The CDR3 spans 15 residues.

This clonotype was counted ten times or more. The chain couples TRBV30 to TRBJ2-5; 9 nucleotides align to TRBD2. The germline V gene has CDR1 GTSNPN and CDR2 SVGIG (reference sequence). Unmatched junction bases numbered 20, after V lost 7 bases and J lost 5 bases. CDR3 length equals 17 residues. The CDR3 loop is CALARKGGRGPGETQYF. The CDR3 DNA follows: TGTGCCTTGGCCCGCAAAGGCGGGAGGGGCCCCGGGGAGACCCAGTACTTC.

This clonotype occurred many times. V gene TRBV28 combines with J gene TRBJ2-6, with 7 bases matching TRBD2. The V segment lost 5 bases and the J segment 6 bases; nucleotides outside the gene matches: 4. This CDR3 spans 14 amino acids. Germline CDR1 is MDHEN and CDR2 is SYDVKM. CDR3 loop: CASSPGGEANVLTF. The CDR3 nucleotides read TGTGCCAGCAGTCCTGGGGGGGAGGCCAACGTCCTGACTTTC.

Concerning this clonotype itself: A junction end diverges from the germline sequence, so it may reflect a read error. The chain couples TRBV12-3 or TRBV12-4 to TRBJ1-5, with D uncertain. The CDR3 totals 15 residues. The CDR3: CASSLRRYSNQPQHF. CDR3 in DNA: TGTGCCAGCAGTTTGAGACGTTATAGCAACCAGCCCCAGCATTTT.

This clonotype has ten or more counts. V is TRBV20-1 and J is TRBJ1-3; D might be TRBD1 (5 bases). V lost 1 base, J lost 4 bases, and 23 bases lay in between. The germline V gene has CDR1 DFQATT and CDR2 SNEGSKA (reference sequence). The CDR3 has 18 amino acids. DNA of the CDR3: TGCAGTGCTAGAGGCCCCCCAGTCCCCGGACACACCGGAAACACCATATATTTT. Translating it yields CSARGPPVPGHTGNTIYF.

The gene calls are TRBV9 and TRBJ2-4; TRBD1 might be the D (5 bases). CDR1 and CDR2 from the germline V gene are SGDLS and YYNGEE. V gave up 4 bases and J gave up 2 bases, with 13 bases separating them. The CDR3 has 15 amino acids. Here the CDR3 DNA reads TGTGCCAGCAGCCACCCGACAGAAACCAAAAACATTCAGTACTTC. It codes for CASSHPTETKNIQYF. The whole variable domain, remainder taken from reference TRBV9 and TRBJ2-4, is DSGVTQTPKHLITATGQRVTLRCSPRSGDLSVYWYQQSLDQGLQFLIQYYNGEERAKGNILERFSAQQFPDLHSELNLSSLELGDSALYFCASSHPTETKNIQYFGAGTRLSVL.

The rearrangement joins TRBV20-1 to TRBJ2-7, with 9 bases identical to TRBD2. The CDR3 extends over 13 amino acids. Unmatched junction bases numbered 3, after V lost 3 bases and J lost 3 bases. Germline loops: CDR1 DFQATT, CDR2 SNEGSKA (reference sequence). CDR3 sequence: CSASQLAGYEQYF. As DNA, the CDR3 is TGCAGTGCTAGTCAACTAGCGGGCTACGAGCAGTACTTC.

The CDR3 sequence: CASSPPGTANQPQHF. The CDR3 DNA reads as TGTGCCAGCAGTCCCCCAGGGACAGCCAATCAGCCCCAGCATTTT. V usage is TRBV28 and J usage is TRBJ1-5, with 7 bases matching TRBD1. The V gene end was trimmed by 5 bases and the J gene end by 3 bases; junction bases not matched to a gene: 7. The CDR3 is 15 residues long. In germline, CDR1 is MDHEN, CDR2 SYDVKM. Together with reference TRBV28 and TRBJ1-5, the CDR3 gives the full variable domain: DVKVTQSSRYLVKRTGEKVFLECVQDMDHENMFWYRQDPGLGLRLIYFSYDVKMKEKGDIPEGYSVSREKKERFSLILESASTNQTSMYLCASSPPGTANQPQHFGDGTRLSIL.

This clonotype occurred many times. This chain's CDR3 is CASSPDFNTIYF. Written as DNA, the CDR3 is TGTGCCAGCTCACCAGATTTCAACACCATATATTTT. V gene TRBV18 combines with J gene TRBJ1-3; no clear D gene. Trimming removed 2 bases at V and 7 bases at J, with 6 bases between. Germline-derived CDR1 and CDR2 are KGHSH and LQKENI. The CDR3 sequence is 12 residues long.

The V and J genes are TRBV20-1 and TRBJ2-5; D may be TRBD2 (5 bases). Germline V gene data show CDR1 as DFQATT and CDR2 as SNEGSKA (reference sequence). The CDR3 extends over 13 amino acids. V lost 5 bases and J lost 1, with 11 bases in between. CDR3 in DNA: TGCAGTGCTCTCCCGGACTTCCAAGAGACCCAGTACTTC. It codes for CSALPDFQETQYF.

This clonotype showed up many times. J is TRBJ2-2 and V is TRBV6-5, with TRBD2 identical over 9 bases. Germline CDR1 MNHEY, CDR2 SVGAGI. The CDR3 is 17 amino acids. J lost 0 bases, V lost 2 bases, and 4 bases had no gene match. The CDR3 nucleotides are TGTGCCAGCAGTTACACCGGACTAGCGTCGAACACCGGGGAGCTGTTTTTT. Translating gives CASSYTGLASNTGELFF.

This clonotype came up many times. The chain couples TRBV9 to TRBJ1-3; the match to TRBD1 covers 8 bases. The length of the CDR3 is 15 residues. Unmatched junction bases numbered 3, after V lost 4 bases and J lost 0 bases. Germline CDR1 reads SGDLS; CDR2 reads YYNGEE. The DNA of the CDR3 is TGTGCCAGCAGCTTTACAGGGGGCTCTGGAAACACCATATATTTT. This translates into CASSFTGGSGNTIYF.

This clonotype has a count of ten or more. This chain links TRBV3-1 with TRBJ2-7; D is unclear. This CDR3 region has 12 residues. Per germline, CDR1 LGHDT and CDR2 YNNKEL (reference sequence). The ends were cut back, 3 bases at V and 2 bases at J, with 5 bases in the middle. CDR3 sequence: CASSHWAYEQYF. CDR3 nucleotides: TGTGCCAGCAGCCACTGGGCCTACGAGCAGTACTTC.

This clonotype was seen ten or more times. This chain uses TRBV28 with TRBJ2-7; 8 bases are a match to TRBD1. V trimming: 6 bases; J trimming: 9 bases; junction bases outside the gene matches: 7. Germline-derived CDR1 and CDR2 are MDHEN and SYDVKM. The length of the CDR3 is 12 residues. Written as DNA, the CDR3 is TGTGCCAGCAGATTGACAGGGGAGAGGCAGTACTTC. Its translation is CASRLTGERQYF.

This clonotype was detected only a few times. The rearrangement links TRBV27 to TRBJ1-5; the D is unclear. The CDR3 totals 12 residues. Trimming removed 2 bases from V and 6 bases from J, with 5 bases in between. Germline V lookup: CDR1 MNHEY, CDR2 SMNVEV (reference sequence). The CDR3 sequence: CASSLIGQPQHF. CDR3 DNA: TGTGCCAGCAGTTTAATCGGTCAGCCCCAGCATTTT.

This clonotype appeared many times. V usage is TRBV9 and J usage is TRBJ1-5, with D perhaps TRBD1 (5 bases). This CDR3 has 15 residues. The germline V and J ends were trimmed by 4 bases and 2 bases, with 13 bases remaining between them. Looked up from germline, CDR1 is SGDLS and CDR2 is YYNGEE. For the CDR3, the DNA is TGTGCCAGCAGCACGGGTCTGGGGGGCAATCAGCCCCAGCATTTT. Its translation is CASSTGLGGNQPQHF.